Presented here are 29 T cell receptor beta chains from one specimen sequenced in a study of blood T cell repertoires in COVID-19. The assay was immunoSEQ multiplex PCR, and TCRdb's table has in-frame clones only and misses some. The sample holds some 140,000 clones, around three quarters seen once. Sequenced sample: peripheral blood. Every receptor here comes from a man older than 75 with acute or convalescent COVID-19.

The chain links TRBV27 to TRBJ1-2, with 8 bases lining up with TRBD1. The CDR3 runs to 15 residues. J was trimmed by 4 bases and V by 5 bases; bases with no gene match: 9. In germline, CDR1 is MNHEY, CDR2 SMNVEV (reference sequence). The CDR3 region has the DNA TGTGCCAGCAGTAAGACAGGGGCTTATCGCTATGGCTACACCTTC. It is translated as CASSKTGAYRYGYTF.

The chain recombines TRBV3-1 (or the pseudogene TRBV3-2) with TRBJ2-3; tentative D call: TRBD1 (6 bases). Trimming took 4 bases from V and 0 from J, leaving 11 bases between them. Germline V gives CDR1 LGHDT, CDR2 YNNKEL (reference sequence). The CDR3 runs to 15 residues. Written as DNA, the CDR3 is TGTGCCAGCAGCCCGGGGACAAGTAGCACAGATACGCAGTATTTT. Protein: CASSPGTSSTDTQYF.

V and J are TRBV6-6 and TRBJ2-7; no reliable D call. Deletions cut 5 bases from V and 4 bases from J, with 12 bases between. The CDR3 consists of 13 residues. Looked up from germline, CDR1 is MNHNY and CDR2 is SVGAGI (reference sequence). CDR3 bases: TGTGCCAGCAGTAAACGTTCCGGGTACGAGCAGTACTTC. Residues: CASSKRSGYEQYF.

V gene TRBV6-5 combines with J gene TRBJ1-6; weak D call: TRBD1 (6 bases). This CDR3 has 14 amino acids. Trimming pared 8 bases from V and 5 bases from J, leaving 13 bases between. Germline loops: CDR1 MNHEY, CDR2 SVGAGI. The CDR3 nucleotides are TGTGCCAGCGGCCGGGACATAGATAATTCACCCCTCCACTTT. It translates to CASGRDIDNSPLHF.

This chain connects TRBV5-6 to TRBJ2-3; a possible D gene is TRBD1 (5 bases). CDR1 and CDR2 from the germline V gene are SGHDT and YYEEEE. The V gene lost 4 bases and the J gene lost 2 bases, with 11 bases spanning the gap. This CDR3 comprises 14 residues. The CDR3 DNA reads TGTGCCAGCAGCGCGCGACAGTTCACAGATACGCAGTATTTT. It yields the protein CASSARQFTDTQYF.

The chain recombines TRBV9 with TRBJ2-7, with D uncertain. The V and J ends lost 0 bases and 4 bases respectively, with 14 bases between them. CDR1 and CDR2 from the germline V gene are SGDLS and YYNGEE. This CDR3 has 15 amino acids. Written as DNA, the CDR3 is TGTGCCAGCAGCGTAGGGGTCGGCTTGAGGTACGAGCAGTACTTC. As protein: CASSVGVGLRYEQYF.

The chain joins TRBV29-1 to TRBJ2-7; D not certain. V was pared by 1 base and J by 2 bases, with 3 bases between. The CDR3 has 11 residues. Germline loops: CDR1 SQVTM, CDR2 ANQGSEA. The CDR3 nucleotides are TGCAGCGTTGAAGTAGCCTACGAGCAGTACTTC. As protein: CSVEVAYEQYF.

The chain carries TRBV11-3 and TRBJ1-2, with 8 bases matching TRBD1. The CDR3 length is 17 residues. Germline CDR1 reads SGHNT; CDR2 reads YENEEA. Trimming took 1 base from V and 3 from J; bases not matched to a gene: 10. The CDR3 loop is CASSLGGQGRKDYGYTF. The CDR3 coding sequence is TGTGCCAGCAGCTTAGGAGGACAGGGCCGTAAAGACTATGGCTACACCTTC. The whole variable domain, remainder taken from reference TRBV11-3 and TRBJ1-2, is EAGVVQSPRYKIIEKKQPVAFWCNPISGHNTLYWYLQNLGQGPELLIRYENEEAVDDSQLPKDRFSAERLKGVDSTLKIQPAELGDSAVYLCASSLGGQGRKDYGYTFGSGTRLTVV.

The chain combines TRBV7-9 with TRBJ1-1; 7 bases fit TRBD1. The V gene end was trimmed by 4 bases and the J gene end by 8 bases; junction bases not matched to a gene: 4. The CDR3 is made up of 12 amino acids. CDR1 and CDR2 from the germline V gene are SEHNR and FQNEAQ (reference sequence). DNA for the CDR3: TGTGCCAGCAGCTACAAGGACAGGGAAGCTTTCTTT. Protein product: CASSYKDREAFF.

The chain joins TRBV7-8 to TRBJ1-2; TRBD1 agrees at 8 bases. J gave up 3 bases and V 5 bases, and 2 bases lay outside the gene matches. This CDR3 has 13 amino acids. Germline values: CDR1 SGHVS, CDR2 FQNEAQ. CDR3 protein: CASSLQGDYGYTF. The DNA of the CDR3 is TGTGCCAGCAGCCTACAGGGGGACTATGGCTACACCTTC.

The J gene is TRBJ1-1, the V gene TRBV29-1; 10 bases map to TRBD1. This CDR3 is built from 13 residues. Looked up from germline, CDR1 is SQVTM and CDR2 is ANQGSEA. With 3 bases clipped from V and 8 bases from J, the junction kept 6 bases outside the gene matches. CDR3 sequence reads: CSVDWGQGLEAFF. The CDR3 region has the DNA TGCAGCGTTGATTGGGGACAGGGGTTGGAAGCTTTCTTT.

V usage is TRBV4-3 and J usage is TRBJ2-3; D is perhaps TRBD2 (7 bases). V shed 1 base and J shed 0 bases, with 14 bases lying between them. The CDR3 has 17 amino acids. Germline-derived CDR1 and CDR2 are LGHNA and YSLEER. The CDR3, as DNA: TGCGCCAGCAGCCAAGCTAAAGGGGGGGCGAGCACAGATACGCAGTATTTT. Amino acid sequence: CASSQAKGGASTDTQYF.

The chain carries TRBV7-9 and TRBJ1-1; D is ambiguous. From germline, CDR1 is SEHNR and CDR2 FQNEAQ (reference sequence). V was pared by 2 bases and J by 1 base, with 8 bases between. The CDR3 is 14 residues long. The CDR3 nucleotides are TGTGCCAGCAGCTTAACACAAACGAACACTGAAGCTTTCTTT. Its translation: CASSLTQTNTEAFF.

The rearrangement links TRBV4-3 to TRBJ2-2, with TRBD2 matching over 11 bases. Germline CDR1 reads LGHNA; CDR2 reads YSLEER. The CDR3 totals 17 residues. J was trimmed by 6 bases and V by 2 bases; bases with no gene match: 8. The CDR3 here is CASSQSSSGGTSGELFF. In nucleotides, the CDR3 is TGCGCCAGCAGCCAATCTTCTAGCGGGGGGACTTCCGGGGAGCTGTTTTTT.

The J gene is TRBJ1-1, the V gene TRBV9; TRBD1 might be the D (5 bases). The CDR3 loop spans 14 amino acids. Per germline, CDR1 SGDLS and CDR2 YYNGEE. The germline V and J ends were trimmed by 0 bases and 4 bases, with 10 bases remaining between them. Here the CDR3 reads CASSVGMGGTEAFF. In nucleotides, the CDR3 is TGTGCCAGCAGCGTAGGTATGGGGGGCACTGAAGCTTTCTTT. Full variable domain (rest looked up from reference TRBV9 and TRBJ1-1): DSGVTQTPKHLITATGQRVTLRCSPRSGDLSVYWYQQSLDQGLQFLIQYYNGEERAKGNILERFSAQQFPDLHSELNLSSLELGDSALYFCASSVGMGGTEAFFGQGTRLTVV.

This chain links TRBV3-1 (or the pseudogene TRBV3-2) with TRBJ2-5, with a tentative D call TRBD2 (5 bases). The CDR3 contains 13 residues. The germline gives CDR1 LGHDT, CDR2 YNNKEL (reference sequence). V was clipped by 4 bases and J by 1 base, with 7 bases between them. This CDR3 reads CASSRGLQETQYF. In DNA form, the CDR3 reads TGTGCCAGCAGCCGAGGGCTCCAAGAGACCCAGTACTTC.

This clone was detected ten times or more. The gene calls are TRBV6-5 and TRBJ1-1; maybe TRBD1 (6 bases). Trimming stripped 4 bases from V and 5 bases from J, with 17 bases between. CDR1 MNHEY and CDR2 SVGAGI come from the germline V gene. The CDR3 is 15 residues long. CDR3 residues: CASSFPGGGETEAFF. For the CDR3, the DNA is TGTGCCAGCAGTTTCCCTGGGGGGGGCGAAACTGAAGCTTTCTTT.

The CDR3 nucleotides are TGCGCCAGCAGCCAAGGGTACTCCCAAGAGACCCAGTACTTC. This translates into CASSQGYSQETQYF. The V gene is TRBV4-1, the J gene TRBJ2-5; no definite D call. The CDR3 covers 14 residues. From germline, CDR1 is MGHRA and CDR2 YSYEKL. V was cut by 1 base and J by 1 base, with 7 bases left in between.

The chain combines TRBV9 with TRBJ2-1, with D perhaps matching TRBD2 (6 bases). This CDR3 has 15 residues. Germline CDR1 and CDR2: SGDLS and YYNGEE. The V end was cut by 3 bases, the J end by 1 base, with 11 bases between. The CDR3, as DNA: TGTGCCAGCAGCGCAGCAGGGACTTCCTACAATGAGCAGTTCTTC. Translation gives CASSAAGTSYNEQFF.

This chain links TRBV9 with TRBJ2-4, with 10 positions matching TRBD2. J lost 7 bases, V lost 2 bases, and 6 bases had no gene match. The CDR3 loop spans 15 amino acids. The germline CDR1 and CDR2 sequences are SGDLS and YYNGEE. CDR3 loop: CASSVSGGQGNIQYF. The CDR3 DNA reads as TGTGCCAGCAGCGTTAGCGGGGGGCAGGGGAACATTCAGTACTTC.

There are a few counts of this clone. The V gene is TRBV18, the J gene TRBJ1-5; tentative D call: TRBD1 (6 bases). Germline V gene data show CDR1 as KGHSH and CDR2 as LQKENI. The CDR3 is 17 amino acids. V was shortened by 2 bases and J by 0 bases, with 14 bases between the two germline ends. CDR3 nucleotide sequence: TGTGCCAGCTCACCAATAGGGGGACCGGATAGCAATCAGCCCCAGCATTTT. Translating it yields CASSPIGGPDSNQPQHF.

This clone was counted a few times. V is TRBV7-3 and J is TRBJ2-2; a possible D gene is TRBD2 (5 bases). Per the germline V gene, CDR1 is SGHTA and CDR2 is FQGTGA. The CDR3 is 13 amino acids. V lost 3 bases and J lost 7, with 9 bases in between. CDR3 sequence reads: CASSLLRDGELFF. CDR3 nucleotide sequence: TGTGCCAGCAGCTTGCTGAGGGACGGGGAGCTGTTTTTT.

The chain is built from TRBV4-3 and TRBJ1-1, with 9 positions matching TRBD1. V lost 0 bases to trimming and J lost 4 bases; unmatched junction nucleotides: 6. CDR1 is LGHNA, CDR2 YSLEER, per germline. The CDR3 contains 16 residues. In DNA, the CDR3 is TGCGCCAGCAGCCAAGATTACAGGGGGCAGGGCACTGAAGCTTTCTTT. It yields the protein CASSQDYRGQGTEAFF.

The table lists this clone with a count of one. This chain uses TRBV15 with TRBJ2-5; possibly TRBD2 for D (6 bases). The CDR3 sequence is 18 residues long. V was clipped by 0 bases and J by 5 bases, with 22 bases between them. Germline V lookup: CDR1 LNHNV, CDR2 YYDKDF (reference sequence). The CDR3 is CATSREYSGASKGETQYF. Written as DNA, the CDR3 is TGTGCCACCAGCAGAGAATATTCGGGAGCCTCGAAAGGGGAGACCCAGTACTTC.

CDR3 region: CASSIYREETQYF. Here the CDR3 DNA reads TGTGCCAGTAGTATATACAGGGAAGAGACCCAGTACTTC. The V gene is TRBV19, the J gene TRBJ2-5; a possible D gene is TRBD1 (6 bases). Germline-derived CDR1 and CDR2 are LNHDA and SQIVND (reference sequence). Trimming stripped 2 bases from V and 3 bases from J, with 7 bases between. The CDR3 spans 13 residues.

The chain combines TRBV7-3 with TRBJ2-2; D not resolved. There are 13 residues in the CDR3. Germline-derived CDR1 and CDR2 are SGHTA and FQGTGA. V was trimmed by 4 bases and J by 7 bases, leaving 10 bases between them. The CDR3 here is CASSSANDGELFF. The CDR3 coding sequence is TGTGCCAGCAGCTCCGCGAATGACGGGGAGCTGTTTTTT. Filled out from reference TRBV7-3 and TRBJ2-2, the complete variable domain reads GAGVSQTPSNKVTEKGKYVELRCDPISGHTALYWYRQSLGQGPEFLIYFQGTGAADDSGLPNDRFFAVRPEGSVSTLKIQRTERGDSAVYLCASSSANDGELFFGEGSRLTVL.

The rearrangement links TRBV7-3 to TRBJ2-1; a weak D match, TRBD1 (5 bases). The CDR3 spans 13 residues. The V end lost 5 bases, the J end lost 9 bases, and 14 bases lay between the germline ends. The germline V gene has CDR1 SGHTA and CDR2 FQGTGA. Here the CDR3 reads CASSGSGMAEQFF. The CDR3 bases are TGTGCCAGCAGCGGATCAGGGATGGCTGAGCAGTTCTTC.

This clone has more than one count but fewer than ten. The chain employs TRBV5-1 and TRBJ2-2, with D perhaps matching TRBD1 (5 bases). CDR3 length equals 15 residues. In germline, CDR1 is SGHRS, CDR2 YFSETQ. V dropped 0 bases and J dropped 1 base, with 7 bases sitting between them. The CDR3 sequence: CASSLGGLNTGELFF. In nucleotides, the CDR3 is TGCGCCAGCAGCTTGGGGGGCCTGAACACCGGGGAGCTGTTTTTT.

The V and J genes are TRBV9 and TRBJ1-6, with D tentatively TRBD1 (5 bases). V was clipped by 0 bases and J by 6 bases, with 19 bases between them. The CDR3 runs to 18 residues. Germline values: CDR1 SGDLS, CDR2 YYNGEE. CDR3 residues: CASSVATGGGTFNSPLHF. Written as DNA, the CDR3 is TGTGCCAGCAGCGTAGCTACCGGGGGGGGAACTTTTAATTCACCCCTCCACTTT.